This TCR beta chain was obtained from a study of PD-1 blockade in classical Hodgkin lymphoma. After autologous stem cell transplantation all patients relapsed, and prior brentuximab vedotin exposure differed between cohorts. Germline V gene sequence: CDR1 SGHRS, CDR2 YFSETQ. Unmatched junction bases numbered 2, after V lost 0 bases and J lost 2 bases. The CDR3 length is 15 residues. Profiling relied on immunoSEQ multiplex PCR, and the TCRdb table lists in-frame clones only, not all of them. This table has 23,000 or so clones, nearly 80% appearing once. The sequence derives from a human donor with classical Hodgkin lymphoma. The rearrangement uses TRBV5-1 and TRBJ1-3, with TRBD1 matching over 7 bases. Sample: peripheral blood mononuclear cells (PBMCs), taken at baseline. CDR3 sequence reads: CASSLAGGAGNTIYF. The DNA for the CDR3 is TGCGCCAGCAGCTTGGCAGGGGGAGCTGGAAACACCATATATTTT.